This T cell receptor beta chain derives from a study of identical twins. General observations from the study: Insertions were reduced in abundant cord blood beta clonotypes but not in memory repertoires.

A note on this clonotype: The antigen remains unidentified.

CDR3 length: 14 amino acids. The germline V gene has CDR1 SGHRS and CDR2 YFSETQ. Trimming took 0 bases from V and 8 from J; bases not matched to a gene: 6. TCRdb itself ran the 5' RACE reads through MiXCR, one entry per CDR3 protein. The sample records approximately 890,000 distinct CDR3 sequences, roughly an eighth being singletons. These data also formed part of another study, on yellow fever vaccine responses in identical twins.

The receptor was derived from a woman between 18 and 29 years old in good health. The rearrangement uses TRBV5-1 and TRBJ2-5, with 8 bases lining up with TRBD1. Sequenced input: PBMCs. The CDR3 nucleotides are TGCGCCAGCAGCTTGGGACAGGGGTCTGGAACCCAGTACTTC. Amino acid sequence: CASSLGQGSGTQYF.